This T cell receptor beta chain was found in a study of cytomegalovirus exposure and HLA in healthy donors. The study, taken as a whole, reports: The sole available immune exposure information was CMV serostatus. TCR beta chains associated with HLA were, in a later analysis, more clonally expanded than equally common others.

Points on this clone: Its antigen remains unidentified.

Vbeta (60) and Jbeta (13) primers were used in the PCR. Libraries were prepared by immunoSEQ multiplex PCR; TCRdb keeps only in-frame clonotypes and omits some of them. The table shows hundreds of thousands of clones, with 76% occurring only once. Specimen: PBMCs. The clonotype comes from a man between 18 and 35 years old in good health and CMV-seronegative.

CDR3 in amino acids: CASSEPEVVNYGYTF. CDR3 DNA: TGTGCCAGCAGCGAGCCGGAGGTGGTAAACTATGGCTACACCTTC. This rearrangement joins TRBV9 to TRBJ1-2; no reliable D call. Germline V gene lookup returns CDR1 SGDLS and CDR2 YYNGEE. CDR3 length: 15 residues. Trimming stripped 3 bases from V and 2 bases from J, with 14 bases between.